The TCR beta chain under discussion was sequenced for a study of blood T cell repertoires in COVID-19 (dated by TCRdb to the early 2020s). About the investigation overall: The collaborator samples originated in the United States, Italy and Spain and spanned the acute and convalescent phases of COVID-19. The material from the prospective study consisted of cDNA or gDNA derived from T cells, B-cell-depleted T cells, or PBMCs. The dataset comprised deeply sampled blood TCRbeta repertoires from subjects exposed to, actively infected with, or recovered from COVID-19. The repertoires were released in a freely available public database meant as a resource for research on the immune response to SARS-CoV-2. The samples were drawn from two sources: the first 160 participants of the ongoing ImmuneRACE study, and 1,000 to 1,500 subjects contributed by 6 global collaborators. A de-identified subject ID, COVID-19 status, age in years and sex were almost always included in the sample metadata. Where HLA class I and class II types were available, the types were taken from metadata supplied by the sample provider, not from assay-based typing.

Regarding this clone: This receptor's antigen is unknown. No much larger clone is present one base from it, and per-base qualities are unavailable.

Each collaborating institution followed its own protocols to collect whole blood in K2EDTA tubes. Collaborator samples were shipped for TCRbeta analysis as frozen whole blood, isolated PBMCs, or DNA extracted from either sample type. TCRbeta CDR3 regions were amplified from genomic DNA using the immunoSEQ Assay, a bias-controlled multiplex PCR. In the authors' own workflow: The number of nucleated cells in each sample was estimated from the amplification of reference gene primers within the assay. To quantify the absolute abundance of each unique TCRbeta CDR3 rearrangement, sequence reads were collapsed and filtered. For each sample, productive Simpson clonality was calculated by taking the square root of Simpson's diversity index across productive rearrangements. TCRdb provides this immuneACCESS table in a form limited to in-frame rearrangements. Some clones are lacking; in checked studies, under half of them reflect an unresolved V gene, and why the rest are absent is not known. The V and J calls and clone size are taken from that table; D and trimming were inferred from the DNA. Present in this sample are around 75,000 clones, around 88% of which were seen just once. Approximately 0.59% of the sample rests with the top ten.

There are 16 amino acids in the CDR3, from cysteine to phenylalanine inclusive. Of the read, only the CDR3 DNA is kept; its 48 bases are in frame from base 1. The V end loses 6 bases and the J end loses 2 bases, and a stretch of 14 bases separates them. Taken from the germline V gene (reference sequence), the CDR1 and CDR2 loops are LNHDA and SQIVND. General study outcomes and caveats: How much clinical and demographic metadata was included differed by source and by participant, and the metadata was provided uncurated.

This chain is built from TRBV19 and TRBJ2-6, and TRBD2 may be the D gene, going by 5 matching bases. The receptor was isolated from a man aged 55-75 years with acute or convalescent COVID-19. The sample consisted of peripheral blood. The CDR3: CASSRTFGAGANVLTF. The base sequence is TGTGCCAGTAGCCGGACTTTTGGGGCTGGGGCCAACGTCCTGACTTTC. Reference TRBV19 and TRBJ2-6 genes cover what lies past the CDR3, so the full variable domain is DGGITQSPKYLFRKEGQNVTLSCEQNLNHDAMYWYRQDPGQGLRLIYYSQIVNDFQKGDIAEGYSVSREKKESFPLTVTSAQKNPTAFYLCASSRTFGAGANVLTFGAGSRLTVL.